The entry that follows covers one T cell receptor (beta chain) sequence. Its specificity is not known. Among the 110 or so subjects of the validation cohort, separate from the roughly 650-subject first cohort, were the donors. Measured with immunoSEQ multiplex PCR; TCRdb has only the in-frame clones, and not every one. Of 140,000 to 150,000 clones detected, 87% appear once; the ten largest clones hold under 5%. The sample is drawn from a study of cytomegalovirus exposure and HLA in healthy donors. Study observations and caveats: The authors listed approximately 160 TCR beta chains as cytomegalovirus-associated. Most sequenced TCRs were rare (though some public TCRs occurred in many donors). Through in vitro validation, three CMV-associated chains were shown to be specific for CMV antigens.

V lost 1 base, J lost 5 bases, and 7 bases lay in between. In germline, CDR1 is SEHNR, CDR2 FQNEAQ (reference sequence). The CDR3 is made up of 13 amino acids. The genes are TRBV7-9 and TRBJ2-3; D uncertain. The source is a young man in good health and CMV-seropositive. Sequenced sample: PBMCs. The CDR3 DNA reads TGTGCCAGCAGCTTAGTGACAAGAGATACGCAGTATTTT. It codes for CASSLVTRDTQYF.